These 20 T cell receptor beta chains were all obtained from the same sample, sequenced in a study of spatial heterogeneity in lung cancer. Time point reported: sample taken at primary tumor resection. Whole RNA came from tumor, nontumor lung or frozen PBMC and was sequenced without being sorted. Each CDR3 protein gets one entry after TCRdb re-called the 5' RACE reads with MiXCR. This table holds approximately 24,000 distinct CDR3 sequences, 4% to 5% found once. The material sequenced was PBMCs, taken at surgery. Receptor source: a male donor with early-stage non-small cell lung cancer.

This clonotype has a count of ten or more. The V call is TRBV28, the J call TRBJ1-2; no reliable D call. V lost 6 bases and J 4 bases, leaving 12 bases between the germline ends. CDR3 size: 13 residues. Germline lookup yields CDR1 MDHEN and CDR2 SYDVKM. Here the CDR3 DNA reads TGTGCCAGCAGCCCCTCGGCAGCCTATGGCTACACCTTC. It is translated as CASSPSAAYGYTF.

This clonotype showed up many times. The rearrangement links TRBV20-1 to TRBJ2-3; D call uncertain. Germline V gene lookup returns CDR1 DFQATT and CDR2 SNEGSKA (reference sequence). The V and J ends lost 5 bases and 4 bases respectively, with 13 bases between them. The CDR3 spans 13 residues. The CDR3 is CSAGPRGADTQYF. Written as DNA, the CDR3 is TGCAGTGCTGGCCCCCGTGGGGCAGATACGCAGTATTTT.

This clonotype was recorded many times. V gene TRBV24-1 combines with J gene TRBJ2-1; TRBD1 is a possible D gene (5 bases). V dropped 0 bases and J dropped 6 bases, with 11 bases sitting between them. CDR1 and CDR2 from the germline V gene are KGHDR and SFDVKD. This CDR3 comprises 15 residues. CDR3 amino acids: CATSDLDSFANEQFF. The CDR3 DNA is TGTGCCACCAGTGATTTGGACAGTTTTGCCAATGAGCAGTTCTTC.

This clonotype came up many times. V is TRBV6-1 and J is TRBJ2-7; 7 positions agree with TRBD1. The CDR3 runs to 13 residues. Germline trimming cut 10 bases from V and 1 base from J; bases unmatched to any gene: 7. Germline CDR1 reads MNHNS; CDR2 reads SASEGT. The CDR3 region has the DNA TGTGCCACCCAGACAGGGACGTCCTACGAGCAGTACTTC. It specifies CATQTGTSYEQYF.

This clonotype was counted ten times or more. This chain joins TRBV6-5 and TRBJ1-1; the match to TRBD1 covers 8 bases. The germline gives CDR1 MNHEY, CDR2 SVGAGI. Trimming cost V 8 bases and J 0 bases; bases outside gene matches: 11. The CDR3 has 16 amino acids. The CDR3 DNA is TGTGCCAGCGGGGGACGGACAGGGACCTTGAACACTGAAGCTTTCTTT. Protein: CASGGRTGTLNTEAFF.

This clonotype occurred many times. The chain uses TRBV7-2 and TRBJ1-2; D is unclear. Trimming removed 4 bases at V and 5 bases at J, with 5 bases between. Germline V gives CDR1 SGHTA, CDR2 FQGNSA. There are 11 residues in the CDR3. CDR3 nucleotides: TGTGCCAGCAGCTCGCTATATGGCTACACCTTC. It is translated as CASSSLYGYTF.

This clonotype was observed many times. The chain carries TRBV11-2 and TRBJ2-7, with TRBD1 as a possible D gene (6 bases). V lost 3 bases and J lost 3, with 15 bases in between. The germline V gene has CDR1 SGHAT and CDR2 FQNNGV. The CDR3 sequence is 15 residues long. The DNA of the CDR3 is TGTGCCAGCAGCTTTCCTCAAGGGGGTCTCTACGAGCAGTACTTC. This encodes CASSFPQGGLYEQYF.

This clonotype was detected ten times or more. The chain is built from TRBV20-1 and TRBJ1-1; 10 bases match TRBD1. CDR3 length: 13 amino acids. V lost 6 bases, J lost 5 bases, and 6 bases stayed unmatched. Per germline, CDR1 DFQATT and CDR2 SNEGSKA (reference sequence). The CDR3 loop is CSARQGARTEAFF. The CDR3 DNA follows: TGCAGTGCACGACAGGGGGCGAGGACTGAAGCTTTCTTT.

This clonotype was detected ten times or more. The chain uses TRBV6-1 and TRBJ2-1; 7 bases are shared with TRBD1. The CDR3 has 15 residues. CDR1 and CDR2 from the germline V gene are MNHNS and SASEGT. The J segment lost 0 bases and the V segment lost 6 bases, leaving 5 bases of the junction unmatched. The CDR3 sequence: CASRTGDFSYNEQFF. Written as DNA, the CDR3 is TGTGCCAGCAGAACAGGGGATTTCTCCTACAATGAGCAGTTCTTC.

This clonotype was seen only a few times. The rearrangement links TRBV5-6 to TRBJ1-2, with D perhaps TRBD1 (5 bases). V was cut by 4 bases and J by 7 bases, with 17 bases left in between. This CDR3 has 14 amino acids. Looked up from germline, CDR1 is SGHDT and CDR2 is YYEEEE. The CDR3 sequence: CASSPGDSGSGYTF. The CDR3 DNA reads TGTGCCAGCAGCCCCGGGGACTCCGGGAGTGGCTACACCTTC.

This clonotype was counted at least ten times. The chain carries TRBV6-2 or TRBV6-3 and TRBJ2-3, with 7 bases that match TRBD1. After removal of 6 bases from V and 2 bases from J, the junction contained 5 bases not matched to a gene. The CDR3 extends over 14 amino acids. The V gene's germline CDR1 is MNHEY and CDR2 SVGEGT. The CDR3 nucleotides read TGTGCCAGCAGCTCCGGGACAGTCACAGATACGCAGTATTTT. Translation gives CASSSGTVTDTQYF.

This clonotype was seen repeatedly, ten times or more. V and J are TRBV7-9 and TRBJ2-1; no firm D call. Germline V gene data show CDR1 as SEHNR and CDR2 as FQNEAQ (reference sequence). V was clipped by 0 bases and J by 9 bases, with 12 bases between them. This CDR3 has 14 residues. In DNA, the CDR3 is TGTGCCAGCAGCTTAGCGCGGTCGTTGGGTGAGCAGTTCTTC. Amino acid sequence: CASSLARSLGEQFF.

This clonotype was counted ten times or more. The chain has TRBV12-3 or TRBV12-4 and TRBJ2-1, with TRBD1 matching over 7 bases. With V trimmed by 10 bases and J by 9 bases, 30 bases remained unmatched. The CDR3 extends over 19 amino acids. The CDR3 loop reads CAITPPREGGLVSRGEQFF. DNA for the CDR3: TGTGCCATTACTCCACCCCGGGAAGGGGGCCTGGTTAGTCGGGGTGAGCAGTTCTTC.

By sample fraction, this clonotype is medium-sized. The chain recombines TRBV12-3 or TRBV12-4 with TRBJ2-7, with unresolved D. V lost 6 bases and J 1 base, leaving 4 bases between the germline ends. This CDR3 is built from 11 residues. The DNA for the CDR3 is TGTGCCAGCAGGGGGTCCTACGAGCAGTACTTC. Encoded protein: CASRGSYEQYF.

By share, this clonotype ranks as medium-sized. The rearrangement joins TRBV16 to TRBJ2-4; D possibly corresponds to TRBD2 (5 bases). Per the germline V gene, CDR1 is KGHSY and CDR2 is FQNENV. The CDR3 contains 14 residues. V lost 6 bases to trimming and J lost 6 bases, with 15 bases between them. CDR3 bases: TGTGCCAGCAGTCTGGTGAGGGAACGAAACATTCAGTACTTC. Its translation: CASSLVRERNIQYF.

This clonotype appeared a few times. The rearrangement uses TRBV19 and TRBJ2-3, with D unresolved. Germline CDR1 reads LNHDA; CDR2 reads SQIVND (reference sequence). Trimming took 4 bases from V and 7 from J, leaving 21 bases between them. The CDR3 extends over 16 amino acids. CDR3 DNA: TGTGCCAGTAGTAGGGTTGGCAGCCCTACCTCGAATACGCAGTATTTT. Amino acid sequence: CASSRVGSPTSNTQYF.

This clonotype was seen many times. The gene calls are TRBV29-1 and TRBJ2-7; D ambiguous. Trimming took 6 bases from V and 1 from J, leaving 13 bases between them. The CDR3 has 13 amino acids. Germline CDR1 is SQVTM and CDR2 is ANQGSEA. The CDR3 DNA reads as TGCAGCGTGTCAGGACCTGCTTCCTACGAGCAGTACTTC. Translating gives CSVSGPASYEQYF.

A remark on this clonotype: Since a much larger clone is just one base distant, this may be a read error. This chain links TRBV12-2 with TRBJ1-2; the table gives TRBD1 as D, unverified against the DNA. TRBV12-2 is termed a pseudogene. The CDR3 spans 13 residues. The CDR3 DNA reads TGTGCAAGTCGCCCGGACACCCCTATTGGCCACACCTTC. Its translation is CASRPDTPIGHTF.

In this sample, this clonotype turned up many times. This sequence joins TRBV5-1 and TRBJ2-3, with TRBD2 matching 11 bases. The trim removed 7 bases at V and 2 bases at J, leaving 15 bases unmatched. CDR3 size: 18 residues. Germline loops: CDR1 SGHRS, CDR2 YFSETQ. The CDR3 region has the DNA TGCGCCAGCTCATGGGATTTAGCGGGAGGGTATCACACAGATACGCAGTATTTT. This encodes CASSWDLAGGYHTDTQYF.

Worth noting for this clonotype: A much larger clonotype is one base distant, so this may be a read error. The V and J genes are TRBV7-3 and TRBJ2-6; no reliable D call. Germline V CDR1 and CDR2: SGHTA, FQGTGA. This CDR3 contains 16 residues. The CDR3 sequence: CASSLTGYSGTNVLTF. CDR3 in DNA: TGTGCCAGCAGCTTAACTGGCTACTCTGGGACCAACGTCCTGACTTTC.